Listed below are T cell receptor beta chains from one sample, sequenced in a study of blood T cells in healthy people across ages. TCRdb redid the calling of the 5' RACE reads with MiXCR, one entry per CDR3 protein. The table has approximately 940,000 distinct CDR3 sequences, 40% to 60% seen once; the top ten hold roughly an eighth. Input material: blood. The receptors were gathered from a man aged 25-40 years in good health. Each CDR3 is given with its conserved first and last residue.

v_gene,j_gene,CDR3aa
TRBV6-5,TRBJ2-3,CASSLLAGGNTDTQYF
TRBV27,TRBJ1-2,CASTRLGTGSGYTF
TRBV6-5,TRBJ2-3,CASSTGTGYDTQYF
TRBV9,TRBJ2-7,CASSGAGTSSEQYF
TRBV2,TRBJ2-4,CASEDGALAKNIQYF
TRBV12-3/TRBV12-4,TRBJ1-2,CASSRAEHYGYTF
TRBV3-1,TRBJ2-5,CASSQGSGGGGGEQYF
TRBV12-3/TRBV12-4,TRBJ1-5,CASSGGVQPQHF
TRBV4-2,TRBJ2-5,CASSQPNGLRGQETQYF
TRBV7-2,.,CASSFSSGSLDEQYF
TRBV7-9,TRBJ1-2,CASSDQDSLYGYTF
TRBV6-5,TRBJ1-2,CASSYSGDYGYTF
TRBV20-1,TRBJ1-2,CSAMGRGGYLNYGYTF
TRBV5-1,TRBJ2-6,CASRVDTGANVLTF
TRBV2,TRBJ1-5,CASSPLGTAAEPQHF
TRBV19,TRBJ2-1,CASRQTPGTVWEQFF
TRBV3-1,.,CASSQSGTANNEQYF
TRBV7-3,TRBJ2-1,CASSLERGVPYNEQFF
TRBV9,TRBJ2-3,CASSAQGTDTQYF
TRBV11-2,TRBJ2-7,CASSLFDGTYEQYF
TRBV7-9,TRBJ1-1,CASRYPGVLNTEAFF
TRBV7-9,TRBJ1-2,CASSDTGTVYGYTF
TRBV6-5,TRBJ2-7,CASSPHRGPYEQYF
TRBV10-3,TRBJ2-5,CARQGRDETQYF
TRBV4-3,TRBJ1-2,CASSHREQDYGYTF
TRBV6-2/TRBV6-3,TRBJ2-7,CASSYSPTGQGYEQYF
TRBV7-9,TRBJ2-5,CASSSGTRTLSQETQYF
TRBV7-6,TRBJ2-4,CASSLRAGTGEAKNIQYF